This T cell receptor (beta chain) comes out of a study of blood T cell repertoires in COVID-19. Across the whole study: COVID-19 samples from acute and convalescent phases originated in the United States, Italy and Spain. In each case, the material was cDNA or gDNA derived from T cells, B-cell-depleted T cells, or PBMCs.

Per the authors' pipeline: Amplification of reference gene primers was used by the study to estimate nucleated cell counts. Measured with immunoSEQ multiplex PCR; TCRdb has only the in-frame clones, and not every one. For V, J and clone size, that table is used; D and trimming come from the DNA. The table includes 120,000 or so clones, around 90% detected once. Trimming took 6 bases from V and 4 from J; bases not matched to a gene: 11. Per the germline V gene, CDR1 is KGHDR and CDR2 is SFDVKD. The CDR3 contains 17 residues. This TCR was sampled from a man aged 45-65 years with active COVID-19. V usage is TRBV24-1 and J usage is TRBJ1-1; 12 positions match TRBD1. The sequenced material came from peripheral blood. The CDR3 nucleotides read TGTGCCACCAGTCCTTACGGGACAGGGGGCTGGGGCACTGAAGCTTTCTTT. Translating it yields CATSPYGTGGWGTEAFF.